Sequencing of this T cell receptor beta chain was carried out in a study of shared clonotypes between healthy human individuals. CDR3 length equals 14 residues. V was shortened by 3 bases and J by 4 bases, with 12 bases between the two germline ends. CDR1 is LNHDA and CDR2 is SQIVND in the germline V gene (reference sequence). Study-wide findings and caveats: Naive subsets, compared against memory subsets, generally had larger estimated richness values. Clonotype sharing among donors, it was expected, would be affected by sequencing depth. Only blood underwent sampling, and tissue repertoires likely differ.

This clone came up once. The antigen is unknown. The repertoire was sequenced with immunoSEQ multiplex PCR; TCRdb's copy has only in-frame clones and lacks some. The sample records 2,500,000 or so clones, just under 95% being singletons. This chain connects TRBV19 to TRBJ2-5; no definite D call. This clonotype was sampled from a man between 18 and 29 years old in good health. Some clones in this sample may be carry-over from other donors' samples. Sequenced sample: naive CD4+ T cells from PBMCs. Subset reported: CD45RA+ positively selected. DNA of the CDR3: TGTGCCAGTAGTATGAGTAGCCTAGGAGAGACCCAGTACTTC. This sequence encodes CASSMSSLGETQYF.